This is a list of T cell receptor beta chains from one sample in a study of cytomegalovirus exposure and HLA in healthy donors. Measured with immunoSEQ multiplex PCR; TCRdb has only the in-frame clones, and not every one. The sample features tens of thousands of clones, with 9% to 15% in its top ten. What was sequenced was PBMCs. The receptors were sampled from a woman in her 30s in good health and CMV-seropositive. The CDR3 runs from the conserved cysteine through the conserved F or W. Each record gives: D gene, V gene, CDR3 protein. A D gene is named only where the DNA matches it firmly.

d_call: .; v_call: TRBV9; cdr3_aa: CASSGTGNSHEKLFF
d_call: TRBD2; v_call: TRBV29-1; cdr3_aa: CSVDVTGGGDTQYF
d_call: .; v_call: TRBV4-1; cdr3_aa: CASSLISGDTEAFF
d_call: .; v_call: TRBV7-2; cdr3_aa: CASSLGGPMWGYTF
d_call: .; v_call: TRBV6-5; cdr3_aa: CASSYAGGGQETQYF
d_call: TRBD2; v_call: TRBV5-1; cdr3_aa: CASSLVPSGGSYNEQFF
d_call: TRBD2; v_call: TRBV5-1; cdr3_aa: CASSSLAGGGNEQFF
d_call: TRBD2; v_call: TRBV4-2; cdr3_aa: CASSQDLTSGGPIKETQYF
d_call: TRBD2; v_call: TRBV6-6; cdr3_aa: CASRLGTSGTGYEQYF
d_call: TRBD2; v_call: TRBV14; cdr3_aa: CASSWGGSTQYF
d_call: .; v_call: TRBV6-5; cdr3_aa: CATRGRSRNTIYF
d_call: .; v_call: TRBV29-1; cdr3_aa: CSVEELTEAFF
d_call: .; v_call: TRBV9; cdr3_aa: CASSVEAGSDNEQFF
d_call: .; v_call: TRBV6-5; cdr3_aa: CASRQQNEQFF
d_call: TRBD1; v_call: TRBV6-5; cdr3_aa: CASSRRGQGALGYTF
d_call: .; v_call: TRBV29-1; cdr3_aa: CSVSERGSGNTIYF
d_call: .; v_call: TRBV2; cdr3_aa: CATSDSSGANVLTF
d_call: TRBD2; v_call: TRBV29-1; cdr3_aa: CSVEGLAGDYEQYF
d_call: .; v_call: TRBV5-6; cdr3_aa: CASKGNTDTQYF
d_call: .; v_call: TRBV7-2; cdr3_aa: CASSLVSGEQFF
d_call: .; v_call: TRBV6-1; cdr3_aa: CATEGPPSDEQYF
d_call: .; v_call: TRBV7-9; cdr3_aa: CASSAQTGLGGYTF
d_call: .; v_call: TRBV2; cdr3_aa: CASRSLAHAQQGNTGELFF
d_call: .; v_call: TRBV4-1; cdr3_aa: CASSQSEGGTDTQYF
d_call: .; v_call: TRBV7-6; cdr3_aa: CASSLSGNSYEQYF
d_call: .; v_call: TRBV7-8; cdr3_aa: CASSLARLRDTQYF
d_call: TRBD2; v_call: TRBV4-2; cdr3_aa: CASSPLAGGSYEQYF
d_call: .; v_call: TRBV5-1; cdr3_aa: CASSPGDEQYF
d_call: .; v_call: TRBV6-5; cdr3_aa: CASRAAWGSNTEAFF
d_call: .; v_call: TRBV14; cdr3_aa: CASSQDRRGAWDGYTF
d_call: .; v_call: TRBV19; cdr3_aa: CASPTGGDFVYEQYF
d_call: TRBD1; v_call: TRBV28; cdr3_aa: CALRRVGTGTDGEQYF
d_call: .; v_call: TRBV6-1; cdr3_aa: CASWGGNTGELFF
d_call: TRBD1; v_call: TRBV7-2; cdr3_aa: CASSEAGTGLSNQPQHF
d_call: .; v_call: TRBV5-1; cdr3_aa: CASGPDSSGANVLTF
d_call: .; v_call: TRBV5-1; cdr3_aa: CASSFRLGGYGYTF
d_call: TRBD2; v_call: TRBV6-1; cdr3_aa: CASTRGGEQYF